These T cell receptor beta chains were read from a single sample in a study of T cell responses to AZD1222 COVID-19 vaccine. The protocol was immunoSEQ multiplex PCR, while the TCRdb copy is restricted to in-frame clones and leaves out a portion. The sample records approximately 120,000 clones, 75% to 95% being singletons. Sample: peripheral blood, taken on day 0 of AZD1222 vaccination. The receptors originated from an adult in good health. The CDR3 runs from the conserved cysteine through the conserved F or W. A D gene is named only where the DNA matches it firmly. A row's size may be missing; if present it is once, few, many or a size class.

V gene	D gene	clone size	J gene	CDR3 protein	CDR3 DNA
TRBV28	-	few	TRBJ1-5	CASSPRDRGLQPQHF	TGTGCCAGCAGCCCCCGGGACCGTGGGCTCCAGCCCCAGCATTTT
TRBV11-2	-	-	TRBJ1-2	CASSPQSGGLSEGYGYTF	TGTGCCAGCAGCCCGCAGAGTGGGGGTCTTTCGGAGGGTTATGGCTACACCTTC
TRBV2	-	-	TRBJ1-4	CASTGGRGVEKLFF	TGTGCCAGCACCGGGGGTCGTGGGGTCGAAAAACTGTTTTTT
TRBV28	-	-	TRBJ2-7	CASSLGGGAGRQYF	TGTGCCAGCAGTTTAGGTGGGGGCGCTGGTAGGCAGTACTTC
TRBV20-1	-	-	TRBJ1-1	CSAGGPVDSGF	TGCAGTGCCGGGGGACCGGTAGATTCTGGGTTT
TRBV9	-	-	TRBJ1-2	CASSVARGPNYGYTF	TGTGCCAGCAGCGTAGCTCGGGGACCTAACTATGGCTACACCTTC
TRBV18	-	few	TRBJ1-3	CASSRETHSGNTIYF	TGTGCCAGCTCACGGGAGACACACAGCGGAAACACCATATATTTT
TRBV28	-	-	TRBJ1-2	CASSTATGRWGYTF	TGTGCCAGCAGTACGGCTACGGGCCGCTGGGGCTACACCTTC
TRBV6-4	TRBD2	-	TRBJ2-7	CASTQEMVSGGRSSYEQYF	TGTGCCAGCACCCAAGAGATGGTTAGCGGGGGGCGCAGCTCCTACGAGCAGTACTTC
TRBV5-6	TRBD2	-	TRBJ2-2	CASRWGLAGTGELFF	TGTGCCAGCAGATGGGGACTAGCGGGCACCGGGGAGCTGTTTTTT
TRBV7-9	TRBD2	-	TRBJ2-1	CASSFPPGLLVLSEQFF	TGTGCCAGCAGCTTCCCACCGGGACTACTCGTTCTTAGTGAGCAGTTCTTC
TRBV12-3/TRBV12-4	-	-	TRBJ2-7	CASSLAFEQYF	TGTGCCAGCAGTTTAGCGTTCGAGCAGTACTTC
TRBV11-3	-	-	TRBJ1-4	CASSLSQDTGTNEKLFF	TGTGCCAGCAGCTTATCCCAAGACACCGGTACTAATGAAAAACTGTTTTTT
TRBV28	-	-	TRBJ1-6	CASRTSGSYNSPLHF	TGTGCCAGCAGGACGTCAGGCTCCTATAATTCACCCCTCCACTTT
TRBV27	-	-	TRBJ2-2	CASSWRGDGTGELFF	TGTGCCAGCAGTTGGAGAGGGGACGGCACCGGGGAGCTGTTTTTT
TRBV27	-	few	TRBJ1-4	CASRPTQGATNEKLFF	TGTGCCAGCAGGCCAACCCAGGGTGCAACTAATGAAAAACTGTTTTTT
TRBV2	-	-	TRBJ2-1	CASSEALGEQFF	TGTGCCAGCAGTGAAGCCCTCGGAGAGCAGTTCTTC
TRBV28	TRBD1	-	TRBJ1-5	CASRSPDRVNQPQHF	TGTGCCAGCAGATCCCCCGACAGGGTTAATCAGCCCCAGCATTTT
TRBV4-1	-	-	TRBJ2-7	CASSQEIAGNYEQYF	TGCGCCAGCAGCCAAGAAATTGCAGGGAACTACGAGCAGTACTTC
TRBV7-6	TRBD1	-	TRBJ1-1	CASSGEQGKNTEAFF	TGTGCCAGCAGCGGAGAACAGGGGAAAAACACTGAAGCTTTCTTT
TRBV28	TRBD1	-	TRBJ2-5	CASSSPGQGVGETQYF	TGTGCCAGCTCGAGCCCGGGACAGGGGGTTGGGGAGACCCAGTACTTC
TRBV7-9	-	-	TRBJ1-1	CASSLDGGPGTEAFF	TGTGCCAGCAGCTTAGATGGGGGCCCGGGCACTGAAGCTTTCTTT